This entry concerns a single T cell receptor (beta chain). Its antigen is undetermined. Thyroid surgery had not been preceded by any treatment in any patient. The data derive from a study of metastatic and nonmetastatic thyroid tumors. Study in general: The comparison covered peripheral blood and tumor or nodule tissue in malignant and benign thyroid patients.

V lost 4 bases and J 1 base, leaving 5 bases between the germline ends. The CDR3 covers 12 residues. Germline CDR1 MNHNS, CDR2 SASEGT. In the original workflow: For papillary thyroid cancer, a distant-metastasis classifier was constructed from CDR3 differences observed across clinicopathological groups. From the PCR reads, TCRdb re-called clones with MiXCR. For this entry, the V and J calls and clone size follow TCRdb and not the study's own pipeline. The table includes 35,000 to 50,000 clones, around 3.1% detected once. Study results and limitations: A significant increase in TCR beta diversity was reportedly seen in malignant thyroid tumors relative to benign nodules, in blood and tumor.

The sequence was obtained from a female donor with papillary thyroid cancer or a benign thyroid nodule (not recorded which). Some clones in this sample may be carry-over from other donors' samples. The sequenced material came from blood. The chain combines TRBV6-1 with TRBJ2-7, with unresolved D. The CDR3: CASSAVSYEQYV. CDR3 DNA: TGTGCCAGCAGTGCTGTATCCTACGAGCAGTACGTC.